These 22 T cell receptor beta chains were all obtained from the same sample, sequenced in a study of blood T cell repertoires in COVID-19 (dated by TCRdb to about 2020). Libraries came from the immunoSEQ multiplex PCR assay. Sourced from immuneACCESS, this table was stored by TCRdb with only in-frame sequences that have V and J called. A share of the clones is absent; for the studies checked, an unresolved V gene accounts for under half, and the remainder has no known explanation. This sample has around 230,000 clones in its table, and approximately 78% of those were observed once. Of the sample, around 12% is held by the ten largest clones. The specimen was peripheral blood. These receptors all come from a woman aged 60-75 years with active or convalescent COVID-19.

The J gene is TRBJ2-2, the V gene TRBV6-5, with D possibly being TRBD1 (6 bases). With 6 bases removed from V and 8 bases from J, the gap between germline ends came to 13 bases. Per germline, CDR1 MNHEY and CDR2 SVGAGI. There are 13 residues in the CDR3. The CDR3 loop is CASRPTGPGELFF. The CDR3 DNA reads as TGTGCCAGCAGGCCAACAGGGCCGGGGGAGCTGTTTTTT.

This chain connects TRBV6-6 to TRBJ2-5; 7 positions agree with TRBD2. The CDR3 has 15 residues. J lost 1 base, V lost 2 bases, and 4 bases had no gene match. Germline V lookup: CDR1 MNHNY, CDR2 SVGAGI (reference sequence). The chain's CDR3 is CASSYPPSGQETQYF. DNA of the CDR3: TGTGCCAGCAGTTACCCTCCTAGCGGCCAAGAGACCCAGTACTTC.

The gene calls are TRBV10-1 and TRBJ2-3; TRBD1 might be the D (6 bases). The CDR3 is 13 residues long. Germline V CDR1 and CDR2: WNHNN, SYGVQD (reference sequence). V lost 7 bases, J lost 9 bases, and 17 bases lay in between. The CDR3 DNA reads TGCGCCAGCACCTCAGGGGCAGGAGAGACGCAGTATTTT. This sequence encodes CASTSGAGETQYF.

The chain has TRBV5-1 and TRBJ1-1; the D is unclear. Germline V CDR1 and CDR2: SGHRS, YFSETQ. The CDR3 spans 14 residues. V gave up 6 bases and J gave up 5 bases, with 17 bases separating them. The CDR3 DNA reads TGCGCCAGCACCCTACTCTTAGACGGGACTGAAGCTTTCTTT. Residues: CASTLLLDGTEAFF.

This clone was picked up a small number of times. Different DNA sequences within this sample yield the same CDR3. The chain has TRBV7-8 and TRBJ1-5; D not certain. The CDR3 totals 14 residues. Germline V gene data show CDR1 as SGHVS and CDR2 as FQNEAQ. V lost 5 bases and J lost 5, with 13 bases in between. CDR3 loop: CASSPSPRDQPQHF. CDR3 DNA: TGTGCCAGCAGCCCCTCACCTCGGGATCAGCCCCAGCATTTT.

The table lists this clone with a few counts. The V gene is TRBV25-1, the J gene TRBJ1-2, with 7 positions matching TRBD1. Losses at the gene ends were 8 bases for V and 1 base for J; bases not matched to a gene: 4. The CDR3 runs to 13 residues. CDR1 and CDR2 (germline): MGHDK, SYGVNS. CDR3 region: CASSRGHNYGYTF. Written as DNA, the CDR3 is TGTGCCAGCTCGAGGGGGCATAACTATGGCTACACCTTC.

CDR3 sequence reads: CASSDTGTGGNYGYTF. The CDR3 bases are TGTGCCAGCAGTGACACCGGGACAGGGGGCAACTATGGCTACACCTTC. The V and J genes are TRBV6-1 and TRBJ1-2; 12 positions match TRBD1. The J segment lost 2 bases and the V segment lost 3 bases, leaving 4 bases of the junction unmatched. The CDR3 has 16 amino acids. Germline lookup yields CDR1 MNHNS and CDR2 SASEGT.

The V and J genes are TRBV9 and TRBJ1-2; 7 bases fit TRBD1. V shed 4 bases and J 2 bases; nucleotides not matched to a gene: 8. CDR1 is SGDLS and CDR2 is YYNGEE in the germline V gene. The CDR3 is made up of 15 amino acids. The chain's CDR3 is CASSSQGGRNYGYTF. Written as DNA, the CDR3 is TGTGCCAGCAGCTCCCAGGGGGGTCGGAACTATGGCTACACCTTC.

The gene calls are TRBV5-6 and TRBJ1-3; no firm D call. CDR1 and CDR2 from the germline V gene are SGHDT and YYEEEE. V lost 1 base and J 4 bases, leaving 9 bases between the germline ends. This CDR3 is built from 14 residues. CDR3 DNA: TGTGCCAGCAGCTTGTTCTGGGCAGGAAACACCATATATTTT. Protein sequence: CASSLFWAGNTIYF.

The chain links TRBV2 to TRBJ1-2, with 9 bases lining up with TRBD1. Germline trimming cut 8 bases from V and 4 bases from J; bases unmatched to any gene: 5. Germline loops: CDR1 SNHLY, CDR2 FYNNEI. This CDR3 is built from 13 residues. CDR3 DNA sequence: TGTGCCAGCGAGCGGGACAGGGCCTATGGCTACACCTTC. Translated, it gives CASERDRAYGYTF.

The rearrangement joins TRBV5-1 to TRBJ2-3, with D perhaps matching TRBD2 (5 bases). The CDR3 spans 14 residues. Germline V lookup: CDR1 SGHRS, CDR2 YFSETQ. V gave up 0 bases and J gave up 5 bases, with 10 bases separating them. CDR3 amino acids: CASSLGAREDTQYF. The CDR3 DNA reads TGCGCCAGCAGCTTGGGGGCCCGGGAAGATACGCAGTATTTT.

The CDR3 reads CASSHPGLVAYEQYF. The CDR3 DNA is TGTGCCAGCAGCCACCCGGGACTAGTTGCCTACGAGCAGTACTTC. The rearrangement links TRBV6-2 or TRBV6-3 to TRBJ2-7; 8 positions agree with TRBD2. Trimming cost V 6 bases and J 2 bases; bases outside gene matches: 9. From germline, CDR1 is MNHEY and CDR2 SVGEGT. The CDR3 totals 15 residues.

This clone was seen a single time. The DNA of the CDR3 is TGTGCCAGCAGTTTATGGACATCGGCTGAAGCTTTCTTT. This gives the protein CASSLWTSAEAFF. This chain uses TRBV12-3 or TRBV12-4 with TRBJ1-1; D perhaps matches TRBD1 (5 bases). The CDR3 has 13 residues. V was pared by 2 bases and J by 6 bases, with 10 bases between.

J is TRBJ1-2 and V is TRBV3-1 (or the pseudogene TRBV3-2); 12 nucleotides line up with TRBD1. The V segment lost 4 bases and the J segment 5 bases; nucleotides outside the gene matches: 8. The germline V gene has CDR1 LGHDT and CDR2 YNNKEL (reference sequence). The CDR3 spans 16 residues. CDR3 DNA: TGTGCCAGCAGCCCCCGGGACAGGGGGCAAGGGTATGGCTACACCTTC. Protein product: CASSPRDRGQGYGYTF.

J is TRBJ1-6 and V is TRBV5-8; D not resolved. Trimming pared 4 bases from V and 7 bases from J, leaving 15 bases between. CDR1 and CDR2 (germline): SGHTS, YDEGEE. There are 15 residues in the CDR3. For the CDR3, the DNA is TGTGCCAGCAGCCCCCCTGGTGGCAGAAATTCACCCCTCCACTTT. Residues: CASSPPGGRNSPLHF.

CDR3 nucleotides: TGTGCCAGCTCACCATCGGGGGATGAGACCCAGTACTTC. Translated: CASSPSGDETQYF. The J gene is TRBJ2-5, the V gene TRBV18, with D possibly TRBD2 on 6 matching bases. The CDR3 runs to 13 residues. Per the germline V gene, CDR1 is KGHSH and CDR2 is LQKENI. Between the trimmed V and J ends, which lost 2 bases and 5 bases, there was a span of 9 bases.

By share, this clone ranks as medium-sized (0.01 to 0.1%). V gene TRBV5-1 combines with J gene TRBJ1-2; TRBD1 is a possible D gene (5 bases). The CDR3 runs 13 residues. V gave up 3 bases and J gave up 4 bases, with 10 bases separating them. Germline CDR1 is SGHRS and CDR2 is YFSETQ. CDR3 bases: TGCGCCAGCAGCTCGACAGCTTTCTATGGCTACACCTTC. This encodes CASSSTAFYGYTF.

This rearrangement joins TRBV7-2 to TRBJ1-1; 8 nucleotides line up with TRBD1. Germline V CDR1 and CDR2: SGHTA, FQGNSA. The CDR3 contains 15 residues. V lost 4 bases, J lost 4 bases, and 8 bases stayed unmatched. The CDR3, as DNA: TGTGCCAGCAGCTCCTTCAGGGGGCGAAGCACTGAAGCTTTCTTT. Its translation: CASSSFRGRSTEAFF.

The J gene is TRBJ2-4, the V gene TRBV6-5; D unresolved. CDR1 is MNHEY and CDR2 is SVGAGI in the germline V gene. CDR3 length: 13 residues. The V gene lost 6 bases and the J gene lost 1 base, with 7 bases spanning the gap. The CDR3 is CASRGPAKNIQYF. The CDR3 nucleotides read TGTGCCAGCAGGGGCCCGGCCAAAAACATTCAGTACTTC.

Here the CDR3 DNA reads TGTGCCAGCAGCAAGGACAGGGGAATCATGAACACTGAAGCTTTCTTT. It translates to CASSKDRGIMNTEAFF. J is TRBJ1-1 and V is TRBV5-4; 9 bases are shared with TRBD1. The junction had 7 bases not matched to a gene; V was cut back by 4 bases and J by 0 bases. The CDR3 contains 16 residues. Germline V CDR1 and CDR2: SGHNT, YYREEE (reference sequence).

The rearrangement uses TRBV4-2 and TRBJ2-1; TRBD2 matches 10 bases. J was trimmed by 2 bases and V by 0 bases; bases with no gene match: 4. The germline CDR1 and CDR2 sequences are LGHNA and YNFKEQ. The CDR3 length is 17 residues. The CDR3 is CASSQDLSGGAYNEQFF. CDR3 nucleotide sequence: TGTGCCAGCAGCCAAGACCTCAGCGGGGGGGCCTACAATGAGCAGTTCTTC.

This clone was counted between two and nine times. The DNA of the CDR3 is TGCGCCAGCAGCCCCCGGGGTGAAAAACTGTTTTTT. Translating it yields CASSPRGEKLFF. The rearrangement joins TRBV4-3 to TRBJ1-4; D is uncertain. Germline-derived CDR1 and CDR2 are LGHNA and YSLEER. V gave up 4 bases and J gave up 7 bases, with 7 bases separating them. The CDR3 loop spans 12 amino acids.